These 5 T cell receptor beta chains were sequenced from one sample in a study of blood T cell repertoires in COVID-19. Sequencing was performed with immunoSEQ multiplex PCR; in TCRdb, only in-frame clones are kept and a portion is missing. The table records 150,000 to 200,000 clones, about 87% of them present only once. What was sequenced was peripheral blood. These receptors were obtained from a woman in her 50s with acute or convalescent COVID-19.

V and J are TRBV12-3 or TRBV12-4 and TRBJ2-7, with a weak D call TRBD1 (6 bases). CDR3 length: 13 residues. Trimming removed 6 bases at V and 3 bases at J, with 12 bases between. DNA for the CDR3: TGTGCCAGCAGCCTGGGACAATTCTACGAGCAGTACTTC. Translation: CASSLGQFYEQYF.

This clone was detected only once. This sequence joins TRBV19 and TRBJ1-5; D gene uncertain. V lost 3 bases and J lost 0, with 6 bases in between. The CDR3 length is 14 residues. The germline V gene encodes CDR1 LNHDA and CDR2 SQIVND (reference sequence). CDR3 DNA sequence: TGTGCCAGTAGTATGAGGGTTAGCAATCAGCCCCAGCATTTT. This encodes CASSMRVSNQPQHF.

This clone has only one observation. The chain has TRBV19 and TRBJ1-4; 12 bases line up with TRBD1. Germline loops: CDR1 LNHDA, CDR2 SQIVND (reference sequence). This CDR3 comprises 16 residues. V shed 6 bases and J 5 bases; nucleotides not matched to a gene: 7. CDR3 sequence reads: CASSRRDRGPNEKLFF. The CDR3, as DNA: TGTGCCAGTAGCCGCCGGGACAGGGGGCCAAATGAAAAACTGTTTTTT. Combining the CDR3 with reference TRBV19 and TRBJ1-4 gives the whole variable domain DGGITQSPKYLFRKEGQNVTLSCEQNLNHDAMYWYRQDPGQGLRLIYYSQIVNDFQKGDIAEGYSVSREKKESFPLTVTSAQKNPTAFYLCASSRRDRGPNEKLFFGSGTQLSVL.

This chain links TRBV24-1 with TRBJ2-2; D may be TRBD2 (5 bases). The germline gives CDR1 KGHDR, CDR2 SFDVKD. This CDR3 has 16 amino acids. The V gene lost 3 bases and the J gene lost 5 bases, with 15 bases spanning the gap. CDR3 nucleotide sequence: TGTGCCACCAGTGATGCCCGGGGAGTAGGGACCGGGGAGCTGTTTTTT. Translated: CATSDARGVGTGELFF.

Remarks on this clone: Germline and junction disagree at one end, which may indicate a read error. Other DNA sequences from this sample encode an identical CDR3 as well. V usage is TRBV11-2 and J usage is TRBJ2-7; 10 bases are shared with TRBD2. From germline, CDR1 is SGHAT and CDR2 FQNNGV. The CDR3 covers 15 residues. The CDR3 reads CASSPRTSGTYEQYF. CDR3 DNA sequence: TGTGCCAGCAGCCCGAGGACTAGCGGTACCTATGAGCAGTACTTC.